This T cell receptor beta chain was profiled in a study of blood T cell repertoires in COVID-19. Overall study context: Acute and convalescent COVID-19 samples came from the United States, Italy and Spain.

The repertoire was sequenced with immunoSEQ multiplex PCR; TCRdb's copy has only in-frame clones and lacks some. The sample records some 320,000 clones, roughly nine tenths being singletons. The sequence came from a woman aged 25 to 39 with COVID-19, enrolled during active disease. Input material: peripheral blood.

The CDR3 here is CASELGQGANTEAFF. CDR3 nucleotides: TGTGCCAGCGAGTTGGGTCAGGGGGCGAACACTGAAGCTTTCTTT. The chain recombines TRBV2 with TRBJ1-1, with 8 bases matching TRBD1. The CDR3 is made up of 15 amino acids. With V trimmed by 8 bases and J by 1 base, 9 bases remained unmatched. In germline, CDR1 is SNHLY, CDR2 FYNNEI.